This passage covers 26 T cell receptor beta chains from one sample sequenced in a study of blood T cell repertoires in COVID-19. The repertoire was sequenced with immunoSEQ multiplex PCR; TCRdb's copy has only in-frame clones and lacks some. This table holds about 58,000 clones, approximately 90% found once. Input material: peripheral blood. Every receptor here comes from a man aged 60 to 75 with acute or convalescent COVID-19.

This chain connects TRBV6-5 to TRBJ1-5, with D perhaps matching TRBD1 (5 bases). Germline CDR1 and CDR2: MNHEY and SVGAGI. The ends were cut back, 4 bases at V and 6 bases at J, with 10 bases in the middle. This CDR3 has 13 residues. The CDR3 here is CASSSGLSQPQHF. The CDR3 nucleotides are TGTGCCAGCAGTTCAGGGTTGAGTCAGCCCCAGCATTTT.

On this clone itself: At one end, the junction sequence differs from germline, possibly due to a read error. The rearrangement links TRBV7-2 to TRBJ2-7; TRBD2 is a possible D gene (6 bases). The CDR3 consists of 12 residues. Per germline, CDR1 SGHTA and CDR2 FQGNSA. CDR3 protein: CASSFTQGGTNF. DNA of the CDR3: TGTGCCAGCAGCTTTACCCAGGGAGGCACGAACTTC.

This chain uses TRBV6-5 with TRBJ1-5, with a weak D call TRBD1 (5 bases). Trimming took off 4 bases at V and 2 bases at J, with 9 bases between the two ends. Germline CDR1 MNHEY, CDR2 SVGAGI. CDR3 size: 14 residues. CDR3 DNA: TGTGCCAGCAGTTCTACAGGACGCAATCAGCCCCAGCATTTT. Encoded protein: CASSSTGRNQPQHF.

The J gene is TRBJ2-7, the V gene TRBV19; 13 bases align to TRBD2. Unmatched junction bases numbered 4, after V lost 6 bases and J lost 2 bases. This CDR3 contains 15 residues. Germline values: CDR1 LNHDA, CDR2 SQIVND (reference sequence). This CDR3 reads CASSPTSGRTYEQYF. CDR3 sequence (DNA): TGTGCCAGTAGCCCGACTAGCGGGAGGACCTACGAGCAGTACTTC.

The gene calls are TRBV27 and TRBJ2-7; 9 bases line up with TRBD2. The CDR3 runs 14 residues. Germline V gives CDR1 MNHEY, CDR2 SMNVEV (reference sequence). The V gene end was trimmed by 3 bases and the J gene end by 5 bases; junction bases not matched to a gene: 5. The CDR3 sequence: CASSFSGRNHEQYF. The DNA of the CDR3 is TGTGCCAGCAGTTTCAGCGGGAGGAACCACGAGCAGTACTTC.

The chain joins TRBV19 to TRBJ1-3; tentative D call: TRBD1 (5 bases). The length of the CDR3 is 15 residues. The V end lost 10 bases, the J end lost 0 bases, and 16 bases lay between the germline ends. Per germline, CDR1 LNHDA and CDR2 SQIVND (reference sequence). CDR3 coding DNA: TGTGCCACCGCCCAGACAGCGTACTCTGGAAACACCATATATTTT. Amino acids: CATAQTAYSGNTIYF.

This CDR3 reads CASSQDGSSYNEQFF. CDR3 in DNA: TGCGCCAGCAGCCAAGACGGGAGCTCCTACAATGAGCAGTTCTTC. J is TRBJ2-1 and V is TRBV4-3, with a tentative D call TRBD2 (6 bases). CDR1 and CDR2 from the germline V gene are LGHNA and YSLEER. The V and J ends lost 0 bases and 0 bases respectively, with 6 bases between them. The CDR3 runs 15 residues.

V gene TRBV2 combines with J gene TRBJ1-5; 7 bases map to TRBD1. CDR3 length equals 13 residues. The V gene end was trimmed by 3 bases and the J gene end by 5 bases; junction bases not matched to a gene: 1. CDR1 is SNHLY and CDR2 is FYNNEI in the germline V gene. CDR3 nucleotides: TGTGCCAGCAGTGAGCAGGGGGATCAGCCCCAGCATTTT. Translation gives CASSEQGDQPQHF.

The genes are TRBV6-5 and TRBJ2-1, with 15 bases that match TRBD2. The germline V gene has CDR1 MNHEY and CDR2 SVGAGI. V shed 6 bases and J 9 bases; nucleotides not matched to a gene: 3. The CDR3 sequence is 14 residues long. CDR3 DNA: TGTGCCAGCAGGGGACTAGCGGGAGGTAGTGAGCAGTTCTTC. Amino acids: CASRGLAGGSEQFF.

In DNA, the CDR3 is TGTGCCAGCAGCTCTCGACAGGGGGCTGGAAACACCATATATTTT. This gives the protein CASSSRQGAGNTIYF. The V gene is TRBV7-6, the J gene TRBJ1-3; 9 bases agree with TRBD1. With 4 bases clipped from V and 2 bases from J, the junction kept 3 bases outside the gene matches. In germline, CDR1 is SGHVS, CDR2 FNYEAQ. CDR3 length equals 15 residues.

The chain has TRBV6-5 and TRBJ1-5; D is ambiguous. With 6 bases removed from V and 0 bases from J, the gap between germline ends came to 12 bases. CDR1 is MNHEY, CDR2 SVGAGI, per germline. This CDR3 region has 15 residues. The CDR3 loop is CASSQVVYSNQPQHF. The CDR3 bases are TGTGCCAGCAGCCAGGTAGTATATAGCAATCAGCCCCAGCATTTT.

The genes are TRBV7-2 and TRBJ2-3, with 9 positions matching TRBD1. V lost 6 bases and J lost 4; bases outside the gene matches: 11. This CDR3 region has 16 residues. From germline, CDR1 is SGHTA and CDR2 FQGNSA. The CDR3 DNA reads TGTGCCAGCAGTCCCCAACAGGGGGCGCCCGCAGATACGCAGTATTTT. The encoded protein is CASSPQQGAPADTQYF.

This clone was seen a few times. V gene TRBV27 combines with J gene TRBJ1-1, with 7 bases that match TRBD1. The CDR3 is 14 residues long. Germline assignment: CDR1 MNHEY and CDR2 SMNVEV (reference sequence). V shed 2 bases and J 4 bases; nucleotides not matched to a gene: 4. CDR3 region: CASSLEGASTEAFF. As DNA, the CDR3 is TGTGCCAGCAGTTTAGAGGGGGCGAGCACTGAAGCTTTCTTT.

V and J are TRBV28 and TRBJ1-2; no reliable D call. This CDR3 has 11 residues. V was cut by 1 base and J by 8 bases, with 5 bases left in between. The V gene's germline CDR1 is MDHEN and CDR2 SYDVKM. CDR3 in amino acids: CASSLSQGYTF. The CDR3 DNA reads as TGTGCCAGCAGTTTATCACAGGGCTACACCTTC.

In this sample, this clone turned up a few times. The chain recombines TRBV7-2 with TRBJ2-7; D is undetermined. Germline assignment: CDR1 SGHTA and CDR2 FQGNSA. Deletions cut 3 bases from V and 9 bases from J, with 9 bases between. CDR3 length equals 11 residues. CDR3 amino acids: CASSLATGQYF. DNA for the CDR3: TGTGCCAGCAGCTTGGCTACGGGGCAGTACTTC.

The gene calls are TRBV7-3 and TRBJ2-1, with 8 bases aligning to TRBD2. The V gene's germline CDR1 is SGHTA and CDR2 FQGTGA. J was trimmed by 7 bases and V by 2 bases; bases with no gene match: 7. The CDR3 runs to 15 residues. CDR3 in DNA: TGTGCCAGCAGCTTAGCAGCGGGAGTGGGGAATGAGCAGTTCTTC. Translated, it gives CASSLAAGVGNEQFF.

The rearrangement links TRBV7-3 to TRBJ2-3; D may be TRBD2 (5 bases). The CDR3 contains 14 residues. Trimming cost V 5 bases and J 2 bases, with 11 bases left between them. In germline, CDR1 is SGHTA, CDR2 FQGTGA. CDR3 loop: CASSPDYYTDTQYF. The CDR3 nucleotides are TGTGCCAGCAGCCCCGACTACTACACAGATACGCAGTATTTT.

In DNA form, the CDR3 reads TGTGCCAGCAGCTTGGGGCAGGGTTATTCAGATACGCAGTATTTT. It translates to CASSLGQGYSDTQYF. The chain employs TRBV7-9 and TRBJ2-3; possible D gene TRBD1, 5 bases. This CDR3 region has 15 residues. CDR1 and CDR2 from the germline V gene are SEHNR and FQNEAQ (reference sequence). Trimming removed 3 bases from V and 4 bases from J, with 14 bases in between.

The chain is built from TRBV19 and TRBJ1-1; D might be TRBD1 (6 bases). The CDR3 has 15 amino acids. Per the germline V gene, CDR1 is LNHDA and CDR2 is SQIVND (reference sequence). V lost 5 bases and J lost 4, with 17 bases in between. The CDR3 here is CASSPATSGVTEAFF. The DNA of the CDR3 is TGTGCCAGTAGTCCGGCGACCTCAGGGGTCACTGAAGCTTTCTTT.

This chain joins TRBV2 and TRBJ2-7, with a tentative D call TRBD1 (6 bases). Germline-derived CDR1 and CDR2 are SNHLY and FYNNEI. The CDR3 totals 12 residues. Trimming removed 8 bases from V and 2 bases from J, with 10 bases in between. The DNA for the CDR3 is TGTGCCAGCCGGACAGATACCTACGAGCAGTACTTC. Translated: CASRTDTYEQYF.

The rearrangement links TRBV30 to TRBJ2-5, with TRBD1 matching 8 bases. This CDR3 region has 15 residues. Per the germline V gene, CDR1 is GTSNPN and CDR2 is SVGIG (reference sequence). Trimming took 3 bases from V and 3 from J; bases not matched to a gene: 9. The CDR3 region is CAWSALDREEETQYF. CDR3 coding DNA: TGTGCCTGGAGCGCCCTGGACAGGGAGGAAGAGACCCAGTACTTC.

The chain carries TRBV24-1 and TRBJ2-1; D uncertain. Trimming pared 4 bases from V and 1 base from J, leaving 7 bases between. This CDR3 comprises 14 residues. CDR1 is KGHDR and CDR2 is SFDVKD in the germline V gene. CDR3 sequence (DNA): TGTGCCACCAGTGAATTCCAATCCTACAATGAGCAGTTCTTC. This sequence encodes CATSEFQSYNEQFF.

The rearrangement links TRBV19 to TRBJ1-1; 8 bases fit TRBD1. Germline trimming cut 2 bases from V and 4 bases from J; bases unmatched to any gene: 9. CDR3 size: 16 residues. Germline CDR1 LNHDA, CDR2 SQIVND (reference sequence). CDR3 bases: TGTGCCAGTAGTATACCCGCAGGGGGCCGGGCCACTGAAGCTTTCTTT. It codes for CASSIPAGGRATEAFF.

The V call is TRBV19, the J call TRBJ2-2, with D maybe TRBD1 (8 bases). V was clipped by 6 bases and J by 4 bases, with 18 bases between them. The CDR3 length is 16 residues. CDR1 LNHDA and CDR2 SQIVND come from the germline V gene (reference sequence). The CDR3 loop is CASSPGGAGVTGELFF. CDR3 sequence (DNA): TGTGCCAGTAGCCCAGGGGGCGCGGGAGTCACCGGGGAGCTGTTTTTT. The full variable domain, its missing parts supplied by reference TRBV19 and TRBJ2-2, is DGGITQSPKYLFRKEGQNVTLSCEQNLNHDAMYWYRQDPGQGLRLIYYSQIVNDFQKGDIAEGYSVSREKKESFPLTVTSAQKNPTAFYLCASSPGGAGVTGELFFGEGSRLTVL.

This chain links TRBV9 with TRBJ1-2; D is uncertain. The CDR3 contains 9 residues. Germline-derived CDR1 and CDR2 are SGDLS and YYNGEE. Trimming took 4 bases from V and 14 from J, leaving 9 bases between them. For the CDR3, the DNA is TGTGCCAGCAGCCCTTACTTGACCTTC. It codes for CASSPYLTF.

This chain connects TRBV19 to TRBJ1-2, with TRBD1 matching over 9 bases. Germline-derived CDR1 and CDR2 are LNHDA and SQIVND (reference sequence). Unmatched junction bases numbered 10, after V lost 6 bases and J lost 5 bases. The CDR3 is 15 residues long. The CDR3 region has the DNA TGTGCCAGTAGCCGAAGTAGGACAGGGGATTATGGCTACACCTTC. It encodes CASSRSRTGDYGYTF.